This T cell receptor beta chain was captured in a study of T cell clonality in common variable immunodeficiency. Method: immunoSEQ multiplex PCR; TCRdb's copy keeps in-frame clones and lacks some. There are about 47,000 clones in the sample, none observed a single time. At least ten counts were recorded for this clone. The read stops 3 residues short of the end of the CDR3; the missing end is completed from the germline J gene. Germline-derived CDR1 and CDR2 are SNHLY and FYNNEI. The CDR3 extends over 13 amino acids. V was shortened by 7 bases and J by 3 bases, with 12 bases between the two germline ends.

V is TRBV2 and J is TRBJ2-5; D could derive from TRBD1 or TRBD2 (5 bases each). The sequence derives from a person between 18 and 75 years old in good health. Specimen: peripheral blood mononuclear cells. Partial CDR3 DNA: TGTGCCAGCATGAGGGGATCGGAAGAGACC. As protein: CASMRGSEET. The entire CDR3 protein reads CASMRGSEETQYF.